This is a list of T cell receptor beta chains from one sample in a study of blood T cell repertoires in COVID-19. The repertoire was sequenced with immunoSEQ multiplex PCR; TCRdb's copy has only in-frame clones and lacks some. The top ten hold less than 5.5% of the sample, which has roughly 150,000 clones, 70% to 90% seen once. Sequencing was done on a sample of PBMCs or T cells enriched from blood (not recorded which). The source of these receptors is a man aged 50-60 years who had recovered from COVID-19. The CDR3 runs from the conserved cysteine through the conserved F or W. The order of the fields is D gene, V gene, clone size, J gene, CDR3 length, CDR3 DNA, CDR3 protein. D genes are given only for firm matches. Part of the rows lack a size; the others show once, few, many or a class for expanded clones.

D: .
V: TRBV12-3/TRBV12-4
size: .
J: TRBJ2-1
length: 13
DNA: TGTGCCAGCAATAGCTTGAAGGTTGGTGAGCAGTTCTTC
CDR3: CASNSLKVGEQFF

D: .
V: TRBV28
size: .
J: TRBJ1-2
length: 13
DNA: TGTGCCAGCAGTTTGCGGCAGATCTATGGCTACACCTTC
CDR3: CASSLRQIYGYTF

D: .
V: TRBV9
size: .
J: TRBJ1-2
length: 15
DNA: TGTGCCAGCAGCGTAGCTTGGGGCCGCCAAGGTGGCTACACCTTC
CDR3: CASSVAWGRQGGYTF

D: .
V: TRBV4-1
size: .
J: TRBJ1-5
length: 17
DNA: TGCGCCAGCAGCCAAACCATCACCAGGGGCACCAATCAGCCCCAGCATTTT
CDR3: CASSQTITRGTNQPQHF

D: .
V: TRBV27
size: .
J: TRBJ1-2
length: 14
DNA: TGTGCCAGCAGTGCCTTAGTGGCGGCGGGTGGCTACACCTTC
CDR3: CASSALVAAGGYTF

D: .
V: TRBV21-1
size: .
J: TRBJ1-6
length: 18
DNA: TGTGCCAGCACCACTAATGGGGGGGGGAGCTCCTATAATTCACCCCTCCACTTT
CDR3: CASTTNGGGSSYNSPLHF

D: .
V: TRBV28
size: .
J: TRBJ2-3
length: 14
DNA: TGTGCCAGCAGGGAGGGGATCAGCACAGATACGCAGTATTTT
CDR3: CASREGISTDTQYF

D: .
V: TRBV5-4
size: once
J: TRBJ1-2
length: 14
DNA: TGTGCCAGCAGCTGGGGCAGTGTTCTAAATGGCTACACCTTC
CDR3: CASSWGSVLNGYTF

D: .
V: TRBV4-1
size: .
J: TRBJ2-5
length: 19
DNA: TGCGCCAGCAGCCAAGAGTCGACAGCTTTTTTCTCCCCAAGGGAGACCCAGTACTTC
CDR3: CASSQESTAFFSPRETQYF

D: TRBD1
V: TRBV2
size: .
J: TRBJ2-7
length: 16
DNA: TGTGCCAGCAGGCCCGGGACAGGGACTGGGAGCTACGAGCAGTACTTC
CDR3: CASRPGTGTGSYEQYF

D: .
V: TRBV7-9
size: .
J: TRBJ2-5
length: 14
DNA: TGTGCCAGCAGCCAAGGGGGTTACCAAGAGACCCAGTACTTC
CDR3: CASSQGGYQETQYF

D: .
V: TRBV5-1
size: .
J: TRBJ2-2
length: 15
DNA: TGCGCCAGCAGCTCCGTGACCCGGGACACCGGGGAGCTGTTTTTT
CDR3: CASSSVTRDTGELFF

D: TRBD1
V: TRBV6-5
size: .
J: TRBJ2-7
length: 15
DNA: TGTGCCAGCAGTTACTCCCGGGACAGGGGTTACGAGCAGTACTTC
CDR3: CASSYSRDRGYEQYF

D: TRBD1
V: TRBV7-2
size: .
J: TRBJ2-1
length: 14
DNA: TGTGCCAGCAGCCGGGGACAGGGGGCGCATGAGCAGTTCTTC
CDR3: CASSRGQGAHEQFF

D: TRBD1
V: TRBV27
size: once
J: TRBJ1-1
length: 14
DNA: TGTGCCAGCAGCAGGGGGCGGTTTTCTACTGAAGCTTTCTTT
CDR3: CASSRGRFSTEAFF

D: TRBD1
V: TRBV5-1
size: .
J: TRBJ1-2
length: 15
DNA: TGCGCCAGCAGCTTGCAAGGTCGGACAGGTGAGGGCTACACCTTC
CDR3: CASSLQGRTGEGYTF

D: TRBD2
V: TRBV27
size: .
J: TRBJ2-1
length: 15
DNA: TGTGCCAGCAGTCTCCAAAGCGGGAGAACTGGTGAGCAGTTCTTC
CDR3: CASSLQSGRTGEQFF

D: TRBD2
V: TRBV6-1
size: .
J: TRBJ2-3
length: 16
DNA: TGTGCCAGCAGTGAAGCAGCGGGAGGTACCACAGATACGCAGTATTTT
CDR3: CASSEAAGGTTDTQYF

D: .
V: TRBV4-3
size: .
J: TRBJ1-1
length: 14
DNA: TGCGCCAGCAGCCAAGTCAGGGGTGAAACTGAAGCTTTCTTT
CDR3: CASSQVRGETEAFF

D: .
V: TRBV2
size: few
J: TRBJ2-2
length: 15
DNA: TGTGCCAGCAGTGAGTTCGGGGGAAACACCGGGGAGCTGTTTTTT
CDR3: CASSEFGGNTGELFF

D: .
V: TRBV5-6
size: .
J: TRBJ1-2
length: 15
DNA: TGTGCCAGCTCCATAGACAGCTCAAGAAGCTATGGCTACACCTTC
CDR3: CASSIDSSRSYGYTF

D: .
V: TRBV5-1
size: .
J: TRBJ1-1
length: 15
DNA: TGCGCCAGCAGCTTGGGGGGAGGGCCGAACACTGAAGCTTTCTTT
CDR3: CASSLGGGPNTEAFF

D: .
V: TRBV4-2
size: .
J: TRBJ2-4
length: 16
DNA: TGTGCCAGCAGCCAAGAGAGGATGTCGGCCAAAAACATTCAGTACTTC
CDR3: CASSQERMSAKNIQYF

D: TRBD2
V: TRBV28
size: .
J: TRBJ2-5
length: 14
DNA: TGTGCCAGCAGGCTAGCGGGGGGGCAAGAGACCCAGTACTTC
CDR3: CASRLAGGQETQYF

D: TRBD2
V: TRBV7-6
size: .
J: TRBJ2-7
length: 17
DNA: TGTGCCAGCAGCCTGGGACTAGCGGGAGAATACCCCTACGAGCAGTACTTC
CDR3: CASSLGLAGEYPYEQYF

D: .
V: TRBV19
size: few
J: TRBJ2-2
length: 13
DNA: TGTGCCAGTGGGGACTTGAACACCGGGGAGCTGTTTTTT
CDR3: CASGDLNTGELFF

D: TRBD2
V: TRBV6-5
size: .
J: TRBJ2-7
length: 15
DNA: TGTGCCAGCAGTTCAAGACTAGCGGGAGGGTACGAGCAGTACTTC
CDR3: CASSSRLAGGYEQYF

D: .
V: TRBV18
size: .
J: TRBJ1-3
length: 16
DNA: TGTGCCAGCTCACCAACCGACTCGGGGAGGGGAAACACCATATATTTT
CDR3: CASSPTDSGRGNTIYF

D: .
V: TRBV6-5
size: .
J: TRBJ2-7
length: 15
DNA: TGTGCCAGCAGGCCCCAAACAGGACGCTCCTACGAGCAGTACTTC
CDR3: CASRPQTGRSYEQYF

D: .
V: TRBV4-1
size: .
J: TRBJ1-1
length: 15
DNA: TGCGCCAGCAGCCAAACCCCACCGGGGAGCACTGAAGCTTTCTTT
CDR3: CASSQTPPGSTEAFF

D: TRBD1
V: TRBV5-8
size: .
J: TRBJ1-1
length: 18
DNA: TGTGCCAGCAGCCCGTACCCGATTGCCAAGACAGGGGGCACTGAAGCTTTCTTT
CDR3: CASSPYPIAKTGGTEAFF

D: .
V: TRBV4-1
size: .
J: TRBJ1-2
length: 14
DNA: TGCGCCAGCAGCCCAGGGGACACAAGCTATGGCTACACCTTC
CDR3: CASSPGDTSYGYTF

D: .
V: TRBV28
size: .
J: TRBJ1-1
length: 12
DNA: TGTGCCAGCGCAACAGTAGTCACTGAAGCTTTCTTT
CDR3: CASATVVTEAFF

D: .
V: TRBV30
size: .
J: TRBJ1-6
length: 13
DNA: TGTGCCTGGAGTCAGGGAAATAATTCACCCCTCCACTTT
CDR3: CAWSQGNNSPLHF

D: TRBD2
V: TRBV6-5
size: .
J: TRBJ2-5
length: 14
DNA: TGTGCCACCAATCGGGGGGGCGTTCAAGAGACCCAGTACTTC
CDR3: CATNRGGVQETQYF

D: .
V: TRBV6-4
size: .
J: TRBJ1-2
length: 12
DNA: TGTGCCAGCAGTGCCGTGACGGGAACCTACACCTTC
CDR3: CASSAVTGTYTF

D: TRBD1
V: TRBV7-6
size: once
J: TRBJ2-1
length: 15
DNA: TGTGCCAGCAGTTTAACCGGGACAGGGGTGGGTGAGCAGTTCTTC
CDR3: CASSLTGTGVGEQFF

D: TRBD2
V: TRBV5-1
size: .
J: TRBJ2-5
length: 15
DNA: TGCGCCAGCAGCTTGGTAGCTAGCGGGGCCCAGACCCAGTACTTC
CDR3: CASSLVASGAQTQYF

D: .
V: TRBV14
size: .
J: TRBJ2-3
length: 13
DNA: TGTGCCAGCAGCCTCTCCGGCGGAGATACGCAGTATTTT
CDR3: CASSLSGGDTQYF

D: TRBD2
V: TRBV25-1
size: .
J: TRBJ2-1
length: 16
DNA: TGTGCCAGCAGTGAATATTCCCGGGGAGGGAACAATGAGCAGTTCTTC
CDR3: CASSEYSRGGNNEQFF

D: .
V: TRBV5-1
size: .
J: TRBJ1-2
length: 14
DNA: TGCGCCAGCAACCCGGGGTCGGGCAACTATGGCTACACCTTC
CDR3: CASNPGSGNYGYTF

D: TRBD1
V: TRBV7-9
size: once
J: TRBJ1-1
length: 15
DNA: TGTGCCAGCAGCCTTCGGACAGGGATTAACACTGAAGCTTTCTTT
CDR3: CASSLRTGINTEAFF

D: .
V: TRBV25-1
size: .
J: TRBJ1-1
length: 12
DNA: TGTGCCAGCAGTGATTATAGAACTGAAGCTTTCTTT
CDR3: CASSDYRTEAFF

D: TRBD1
V: TRBV7-9
size: .
J: TRBJ1-3
length: 16
DNA: TGTGCCAGCAGTAATACTATGGACAGGGAGAGTAACACCATATATTTT
CDR3: CASSNTMDRESNTIYF